This T cell receptor (beta chain) was obtained from a study of cytomegalovirus exposure and HLA in healthy donors. Overall study findings and caveats: Reportedly, fewer N-insertions than the roughly 700-donor mean appeared in an Asian-associated ancestry cluster in a later analysis.

Germline lookup yields CDR1 MDHEN and CDR2 SYDVKM. Trimming cost V 10 bases and J 8 bases; bases outside gene matches: 6. CDR3 length equals 11 residues. The donors were healthy bone marrow donors. As concerns this clone: No antigen is known for it.

PCR amplification relied on 60 Vbeta primers (plus 13 Jbeta primers). Profiling relied on immunoSEQ multiplex PCR, and the TCRdb table lists in-frame clones only, not all of them. The sample lists 70,000 or so clones; around 78% were seen once. Sequences were obtained from PBMCs. The TCR was taken from a young man in good health and CMV-seropositive. This chain uses TRBV28 with TRBJ1-2, with TRBD1 matching 8 bases. The CDR3 reads CAIGQGGGYTF. The DNA of the CDR3 is TGTGCCATCGGACAGGGCGGGGGCTACACCTTC.